This T cell receptor (beta chain) came from a study of T cells after yellow fever vaccination. This clonotype occurred many times. This CDR3 spans 13 amino acids. CDR1 LGHNA and CDR2 YNFKEQ come from the germline V gene. Trimming stripped 4 bases from V and 8 bases from J, with 12 bases between. Study observations and caveats: Abundant bulk-derived clonotypes could contaminate FACS-sorted repertoires.

Universal primer sites and UMIs were introduced during 5'RACE template-switching synthesis of TCR cDNA. TCRdb reprocessed the 5' RACE reads via MiXCR and lists one record per CDR3 protein. The sample has 25,000 or so distinct CDR3 sequences, 4% to 5% seen once. The material was PBMCs, either bulk or a sorted T-cell subset (CD4+, CD8+, memory, or dextramer-sorted; not recorded which), obtained on the day of the yellow fever booster vaccination. The rearrangement links TRBV4-2 to TRBJ2-4; D gene uncertain. The sequence was collected from a man between 18 and 29 years old who received the YFV17D yellow fever vaccine. CDR3 bases: TGTGCCAGCAGCCGGGGTCTCGAAGACATTCAGTACTTC. As protein: CASSRGLEDIQYF.